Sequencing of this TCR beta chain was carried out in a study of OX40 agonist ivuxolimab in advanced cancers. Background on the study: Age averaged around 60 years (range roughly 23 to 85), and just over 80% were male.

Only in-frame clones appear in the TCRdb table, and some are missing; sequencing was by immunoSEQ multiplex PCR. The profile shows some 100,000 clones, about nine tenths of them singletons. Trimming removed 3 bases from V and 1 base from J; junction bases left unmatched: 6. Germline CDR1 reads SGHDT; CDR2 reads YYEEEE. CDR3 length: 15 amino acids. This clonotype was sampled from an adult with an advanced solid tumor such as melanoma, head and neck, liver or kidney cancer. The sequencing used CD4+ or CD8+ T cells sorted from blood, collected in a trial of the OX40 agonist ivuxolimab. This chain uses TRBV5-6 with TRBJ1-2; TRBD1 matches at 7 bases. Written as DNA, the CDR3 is TGTGCCAGCAGCTCCTACAGGGGAAATAACTATGGCTACACCTTC. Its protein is CASSSYRGNNYGYTF.